This paragraph reports one TCR beta chain. In the authors' workflow: Reference gene primer amplification gave estimated nucleated cell counts. Sequencing was performed with immunoSEQ multiplex PCR; in TCRdb, only in-frame clones are kept and a portion is missing. The V and J calls and clone size were taken over from that table, and D and trimming were inferred from the DNA. In the table there are about 130,000 clones, about four fifths of which are singletons. Germline assignment: CDR1 MDHEN and CDR2 SYDVKM. V dropped 6 bases and J dropped 3; count of bases not matched to a gene: 7. The CDR3 is made up of 15 amino acids. These data belong to a study of blood T cell repertoires in COVID-19. About the study: Acute and convalescent COVID-19 samples came from the United States, Italy and Spain. The cDNA or gDNA used as material had been derived from T cells, B-cell-depleted T cells, or PBMCs.

This receptor was obtained from a man aged 60 to 69 with acute or convalescent COVID-19. The chain recombines TRBV28 with TRBJ2-2, with 7 bases aligning to TRBD1. Sequences were obtained from peripheral blood. The CDR3 region is CASRYTGVYTGELFF. The CDR3 DNA is TGTGCCAGCAGGTATACAGGGGTATACACCGGGGAGCTGTTTTTT.